One and the same sample provided the 5 T cell receptor beta chains below, sequenced in a study of blood T cell repertoires in COVID-19. Profiling relied on immunoSEQ multiplex PCR, and the TCRdb table lists in-frame clones only, not all of them. The sample has 250,000 to 350,000 clones, almost 90% seen once. Sequencing used peripheral blood. Source of these receptors: a woman aged 25 to 45 with COVID-19, enrolled during active disease.

The rearrangement links TRBV5-1 to TRBJ2-3, with 9 bases matching TRBD1. The CDR3 consists of 15 residues. V shed 4 bases, J shed 4 bases, and the junction held 7 bases outside the gene matches. The germline V gene has CDR1 SGHRS and CDR2 YFSETQ. Here the CDR3 reads CASSPQGARADTQYF. CDR3 sequence (DNA): TGCGCCAGCAGCCCACAGGGGGCGAGGGCAGATACGCAGTATTTT. Looking up the rest from reference TRBV5-1 and TRBJ2-3 gives the full variable domain: KAGVTQTPRYLIKTRGQQVTLSCSPISGHRSVSWYQQTPGQGLQFLFEYFSETQRNKGNFPGRFSGRQFSNSRSEMNVSTLELGDSALYLCASSPQGARADTQYFGPGTRLTVL.

This clone showed up just once. Other DNA sequences within the sample encode an identical CDR3. This chain joins TRBV28 and TRBJ1-2, with D perhaps matching TRBD1 (6 bases). The V gene's germline CDR1 is MDHEN and CDR2 SYDVKM. This CDR3 has 12 residues. Trimming stripped 4 bases from V and 8 bases from J, with 11 bases between. The CDR3 is CASSSQGNGYTF. The CDR3 region has the DNA TGTGCCAGCAGTTCCCAGGGGAACGGCTACACCTTC.

Details on this clone: This sample includes further DNA sequences coding for the same CDR3. V usage is TRBV19 and J usage is TRBJ1-2; D may be TRBD1 (6 bases). CDR1 is LNHDA, CDR2 SQIVND, per germline (reference sequence). The CDR3 totals 14 residues. Trimming shortened V by 4 bases and J by 0 bases, and 9 bases separated the two germline ends. In nucleotides, the CDR3 is TGTGCCAGTAGTACGGGACAAACTAACTATGGCTACACCTTC. Its translation is CASSTGQTNYGYTF.

The chain couples TRBV5-6 to TRBJ1-2, with 9 bases fitting TRBD1. V lost 4 bases, J lost 11 bases, and 9 bases stayed unmatched. CDR1 SGHDT and CDR2 YYEEEE come from the germline V gene. CDR3 size: 13 residues. The CDR3 loop reads CASSGTGGERYTF. The CDR3 DNA sequence: TGTGCCAGCAGCGGTACAGGGGGCGAGAGGTACACCTTC.

As regards this clone: Distinct nucleotide sequences in the sample also encode this CDR3. V gene TRBV5-1 combines with J gene TRBJ2-3; 10 positions match TRBD2. The CDR3 sequence is 14 residues long. The V segment lost 5 bases and the J segment 3 bases; nucleotides outside the gene matches: 3. CDR1 and CDR2 from the germline V gene are SGHRS and YFSETQ. This CDR3 is CASRSSGRTDTQYF. The DNA of the CDR3 is TGCGCCAGCAGATCTAGCGGGAGAACAGATACGCAGTATTTT.